One sample yielded the 13 T cell receptor beta chains listed below, sequenced in a study of blood T cell repertoires in COVID-19. Assay used: immunoSEQ multiplex PCR; TCRdb lists only in-frame clones, some missing. The table includes roughly 120,000 clones, approximately 82% detected once. The material sequenced was peripheral blood. These receptors were taken from a man aged 65 to 85 with active or convalescent COVID-19.

The chain is built from TRBV27 and TRBJ2-7, with a tentative D call TRBD1 (6 bases). The CDR3 is 14 amino acids. The germline gives CDR1 MNHEY, CDR2 SMNVEV (reference sequence). V was cut by 0 bases and J by 2 bases, with 8 bases left in between. The CDR3 DNA is TGTGCCAGCAGTTTATCCACAGGGACCTACGAGCAGTACTTC. Its protein is CASSLSTGTYEQYF.

V usage is TRBV28 and J usage is TRBJ2-2; D is undetermined. The germline V gene encodes CDR1 MDHEN and CDR2 SYDVKM. This CDR3 has 14 residues. Between the trimmed V and J ends, which lost 6 bases and 6 bases, there was a span of 14 bases. CDR3 DNA sequence: TGTGCCAGCAGCCGATCTCTTGAGTCCGGGGAGCTGTTTTTT. This gives the protein CASSRSLESGELFF. Based on the CDR3 plus reference TRBV28 and TRBJ2-2, the full variable domain is DVKVTQSSRYLVKRTGEKVFLECVQDMDHENMFWYRQDPGLGLRLIYFSYDVKMKEKGDIPEGYSVSREKKERFSLILESASTNQTSMYLCASSRSLESGELFFGEGSRLTVL.

CDR3 protein: CASSSGTSGRSNEQFF. The CDR3 DNA sequence: TGTGCCAGCAGCTCAGGGACTAGCGGGAGGTCCAATGAGCAGTTCTTC. The V and J genes are TRBV7-2 and TRBJ2-1, with 15 bases aligning to TRBD2. Germline CDR1 is SGHTA and CDR2 is FQGNSA. This CDR3 comprises 16 residues. V lost 4 bases, J lost 6 bases, and 4 bases stayed unmatched.

V usage is TRBV13 and J usage is TRBJ2-3; 8 bases are shared with TRBD2. The CDR3 spans 17 residues. Germline CDR1 PRHDT, CDR2 FYEKMQ (reference sequence). J gave up 2 bases and V 4 bases, and 11 bases lay outside the gene matches. The CDR3 reads CASSSSPLSGNTDTQYF. The CDR3 DNA is TGTGCCAGCAGCTCCTCCCCCCTTAGCGGGAACACAGATACGCAGTATTTT.

In this sample, this clone turned up a few times. The chain couples TRBV25-1 to TRBJ2-7; D remains unclear. V lost 6 bases to trimming and J lost 1 base, with 10 bases between them. The CDR3 loop spans 13 amino acids. In germline, CDR1 is MGHDK, CDR2 SYGVNS. CDR3 nucleotide sequence: TGTGCCAGCAGACCGGCGGCTTCCTACGAGCAGTACTTC. It specifies CASRPAASYEQYF.

The J gene is TRBJ2-1, the V gene TRBV28, with D possibly being TRBD2 (6 bases). Germline CDR1 and CDR2: MDHEN and SYDVKM. This CDR3 spans 15 amino acids. V lost 3 bases and J lost 4, with 13 bases in between. The CDR3 here is CASSLTGGVYNEQFF. The CDR3 DNA sequence: TGTGCCAGCAGTTTGACCGGAGGGGTTTACAATGAGCAGTTCTTC.

This clone was counted only a few times. The chain couples TRBV27 to TRBJ1-1; D may be TRBD1 (5 bases). With 0 bases removed from V and 5 bases from J, the gap between germline ends came to 10 bases. Per the germline V gene, CDR1 is MNHEY and CDR2 is SMNVEV (reference sequence). This CDR3 comprises 14 residues. CDR3 sequence: CASSLSGKGTEAFF. For the CDR3, the DNA is TGTGCCAGCAGTTTATCTGGGAAGGGGACTGAAGCTTTCTTT.

This chain's CDR3 is CASSSAGPLGEKLFF. The CDR3 bases are TGTGCCAGCAGTTCGGCGGGGCCGCTGGGTGAAAAACTGTTTTTT. This chain uses TRBV28 with TRBJ1-4; perhaps TRBD1 as D (5 bases). V lost 4 bases and J lost 7, with 16 bases in between. The CDR3 is made up of 15 amino acids. Per germline, CDR1 MDHEN and CDR2 SYDVKM.

The chain employs TRBV7-2 and TRBJ2-2, with D unresolved. The CDR3 has 14 residues. Trimming shortened V by 2 bases and J by 1 base, and 5 bases separated the two germline ends. Germline CDR1 and CDR2: SGHTA and FQGNSA. CDR3 coding DNA: TGTGCCAGCAGCTTATACAGGAACACCGGGGAGCTGTTTTTT. Protein product: CASSLYRNTGELFF.

The chain couples TRBV28 to TRBJ2-3; 8 bases line up with TRBD1. Germline CDR1 and CDR2: MDHEN and SYDVKM. The CDR3 has 14 amino acids. Trimming took 5 bases from V and 2 from J; bases not matched to a gene: 3. The CDR3 nucleotides read TGTGCCAGCAGTGACAGGGGACTCACAGATACGCAGTATTTT. This encodes CASSDRGLTDTQYF.

The CDR3 is CASSETGGANSPLHF. In DNA, the CDR3 is TGTGCCAGCAGCGAGACCGGGGGGGCTAATTCACCCCTCCACTTT. This chain uses TRBV9 with TRBJ1-6; perhaps TRBD1 as D (6 bases). V gave up 3 bases and J gave up 6 bases, with 13 bases separating them. Germline V lookup: CDR1 SGDLS, CDR2 YYNGEE. The CDR3 totals 15 residues.

The rearrangement joins TRBV28 to TRBJ2-7, with 10 bases matching TRBD2. Germline V CDR1 and CDR2: MDHEN, SYDVKM. There are 13 residues in the CDR3. J was trimmed by 2 bases and V by 8 bases; bases with no gene match: 3. The CDR3 sequence: CASGTSAPYEQYF. CDR3 DNA: TGTGCCAGCGGGACTAGCGCGCCCTACGAGCAGTACTTC. Combining the CDR3 with reference TRBV28 and TRBJ2-7 gives the whole variable domain DVKVTQSSRYLVKRTGEKVFLECVQDMDHENMFWYRQDPGLGLRLIYFSYDVKMKEKGDIPEGYSVSREKKERFSLILESASTNQTSMYLCASGTSAPYEQYFGPGTRLTVT.

V usage is TRBV6-2 or TRBV6-3 and J usage is TRBJ2-5; a possible D gene is TRBD2 (5 bases). This CDR3 contains 14 residues. CDR1 and CDR2 from the germline V gene are MNHEY and SVGEGT. Trimming stripped 0 bases from V and 7 bases from J, with 12 bases between. The CDR3 sequence: CASSYSSDPLTQYF. The CDR3 DNA is TGTGCCAGCAGTTACTCTAGCGACCCGTTGACCCAGTACTTC.